This T cell receptor (beta chain) originates from a study of T cell repertoires in cytomegalovirus infection. Across the whole study: Based on public TCR beta signatures, there were indications of CMV infection and of a matching HLA type. The study's findings and limits: Adding up the frequency of public TCR beta families identified people who carried CMV plus the relevant HLA. There were HLA-C-restricted CMV-specific TCR beta clonotypes dominating the ex vivo response.

CDR1 ENHRY and CDR2 SYGVKD come from the germline V gene. The V gene lost 4 bases and the J gene lost 0 bases, with 10 bases spanning the gap. This CDR3 is 15 amino acids long. With regard to this clonotype: No antigen is known for it.

TCRdb itself ran the reads through MiXCR, one entry per CDR3 protein. This table holds roughly 760,000 distinct CDR3 sequences, about a third found once. The receptor was isolated from a human donor in good health (CMV status not recorded). Some clones in this sample may be carry-over from other donors' samples. This chain joins TRBV10-3 and TRBJ1-3; D is undetermined. The specimen sequenced was PBMCs. Here the CDR3 reads CAISVGGSSGNTIYF. CDR3 nucleotides: TGTGCCATCAGTGTGGGCGGAAGCTCTGGAAACACCATATATTTT.